Given below is one TCR beta chain in context. Ten or more counts support this clonotype. Its antigen has not been determined. No clone much larger than this one lies a single base away; base qualities are absent. This sample stems from a study of Graves' ophthalmopathy and Graves' hyperthyroidism listed by TCRdb under 2018. Turning to the overall study: Peripheral blood was collected at initial diagnosis, prior to any treatment. The study used TCR beta repertoire signatures to distinguish Graves' ophthalmopathy from Graves' hyperthyroidism and to predict progression to ophthalmopathy. In total, 135 blood samples were TCR-sequenced: some 43 ophthalmopathy, 80 or so hyperthyroidism and roughly 17 hyperthyroidism-to-ophthalmopathy patients. To explore V-J signatures that distinguish ophthalmopathy from hyperthyroidism, a discovery set of more than 90 patients was enrolled, made up of some 41 with ophthalmopathy and some 58 with stable hyperthyroidism. For independent validation, a separate cohort was made up of 18 hyperthyroidism patients plus 17 patients who later progressed from hyperthyroidism to ophthalmopathy. In over 5 hyperthyroidism patients, the T-cell repertoire of thyroid tissue was compared with the T-cell repertoire of blood. Once sampling was done, hyperthyroidism patients were given methimazole at a starting dose of 30 mg daily, while ophthalmopathy patients were given high-dose intravenous methylprednisolone. On the study overall, not on this receptor specifically: Ophthalmopathy was separated from stable hyperthyroidism by the 13-signature model with just under 90% sensitivity and just under 84% specificity in cross-validation and with 80%/75% in the test set. In validation, the model predicted ophthalmopathy progression with 70.59% sensitivity and about 77% specificity; roughly eleven predicted patients were CT-confirmed with GO in a median of around 6.5 months. Most expanded thyroid clonotypes with a frequency above 0.001 also appeared in blood, which suggests that blood repertoires may reflect the immune response in the thyroid. No statistical method was used to predetermine the sample size, and group allocation was not hidden from the investigators.

A patient counted as having stable hyperthyroidism if there was no progression to ophthalmopathy within 18 months of follow-up. Patients with hyperthyroidism were aged 18 to 65 years, had been newly diagnosed, and had a disease duration of less than 2 months. Patients with other autoimmune diseases, uncontrolled infections, pregnancy or lactation were excluded. Clinical symptoms, serum thyroxine, TRAb, thyroid ultrasound and orbital computed tomography formed the basis of the diagnosis. Using Ficoll-Paque density gradient centrifugation, PBMCs were isolated from about 9.4 ml of fresh peripheral blood. Total RNA was extracted with Trizol reagent and quality-checked on an Agilent 2100 Bioanalyzer. TCR beta CDR3 regions were amplified from RNA transcripts for repertoire sequencing. A first-round RT-PCR used HTBI primers with the Qiagen OneStep RT-PCR kit, followed by a second-round multiplex PCR, size selection and purification. Sequencing of the libraries was carried out on an Illumina HiSeq2000 in paired-end mode with 100 bp reads. The source study handled its data this way. SOAPnuke was used to process the reads, removing any read that contained adapters or uncalled bases, had a mean Phred below 15, or lacked an exact match to the constant primer or identifier. High-quality paired reads were merged with COPE v1.2.5. Each unique nucleotide sequence was defined as a clonotype, and clonotypes were aligned to IMGT TRB V, D and J references with MiTCR v1.1. Analysis was restricted to V-J combinations with a frequency above 0.0001, which covered about 99% of repertoires. For each V-J combination, a TCR clonal expansion and chaos score was defined as the ratio of F50 clonal expansion to chaos observed in the TCRdist matrix. Features were reduced by Welch's t-statistics and random forest to around 13 V-J combinations, which fed a naive Bayes classifier. The similarity between thyroid and blood repertoires was quantified using the Morisita-Horn index. TCRdb's own reprocessing of the public reads used fastp at Q25 and MiXCR and kept productive beta chains. Each CDR3 protein appears once, grouped with its most common genes and DNA. The V and J calls reflect TCRdb's pipeline rather than the authors' work. For this sample there are 400,000 or so distinct CDR3 sequences; approximately 17% appear just once. The biggest ten clones account for 2.4% of the sample.

This TCR was recovered from an adult woman with stable Graves' hyperthyroidism. The sequenced sample was peripheral blood.

The CDR3 reads as follows: CSARRQLNYGYTF. In nucleotide form, the sequence is TGCAGTGCTAGGCGACAGCTTAACTATGGCTACACCTTC. Recombination connected TRBV20-1 to TRBJ1-2; TRBD1 is perhaps the D gene, given 5 matching bases. V is cut by 3 bases and J by 1 base, and the space between the germline ends is 9 bases. Sequences DFQATT (CDR1) and SNEGSKA (CDR2) are obtained from the germline V gene (reference sequence). Including cysteine and phenylalanine, the CDR3 has 13 amino acids. The kept DNA is CDR3 alone, 39 bases in frame from the first base.